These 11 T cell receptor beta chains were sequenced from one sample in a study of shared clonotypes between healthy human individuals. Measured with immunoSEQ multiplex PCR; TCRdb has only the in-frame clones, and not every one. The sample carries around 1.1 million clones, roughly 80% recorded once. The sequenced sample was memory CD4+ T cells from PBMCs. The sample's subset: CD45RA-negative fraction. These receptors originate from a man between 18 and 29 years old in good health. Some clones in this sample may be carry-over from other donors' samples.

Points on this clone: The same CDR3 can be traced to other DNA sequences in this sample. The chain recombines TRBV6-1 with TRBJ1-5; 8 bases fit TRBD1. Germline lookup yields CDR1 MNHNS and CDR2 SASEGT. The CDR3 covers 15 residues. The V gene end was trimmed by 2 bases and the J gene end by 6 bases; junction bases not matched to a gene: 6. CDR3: CASSERRTGSQPQHF. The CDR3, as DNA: TGTGCCAGCAGTGAACGCAGGACAGGGAGTCAGCCCCAGCATTTT.

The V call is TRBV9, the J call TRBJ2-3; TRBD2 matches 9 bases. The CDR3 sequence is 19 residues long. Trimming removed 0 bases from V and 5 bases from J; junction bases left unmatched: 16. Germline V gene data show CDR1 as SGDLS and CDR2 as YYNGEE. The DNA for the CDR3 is TGTGCCAGCAGCGTAGGGTTACGGAGGCGAGCGGGAGGTCTAGATACGCAGTATTTT. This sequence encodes CASSVGLRRRAGGLDTQYF.

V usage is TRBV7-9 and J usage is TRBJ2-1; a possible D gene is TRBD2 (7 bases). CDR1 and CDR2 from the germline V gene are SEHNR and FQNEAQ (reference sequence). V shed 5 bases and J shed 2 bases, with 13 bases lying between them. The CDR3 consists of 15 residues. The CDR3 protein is CASSRQRDTYNEQFF. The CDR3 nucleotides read TGTGCCAGCAGCCGCCAGCGGGACACCTACAATGAGCAGTTCTTC. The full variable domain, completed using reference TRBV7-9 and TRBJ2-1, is DTGVSQNPRHKITKRGQNVTFRCDPISEHNRLYWYRQTLGQGPEFLTYFQNEAQLEKSRLLSDRFSAERPKGSFSTLEIQRTEQGDSAMYLCASSRQRDTYNEQFFGPGTRLTVL.

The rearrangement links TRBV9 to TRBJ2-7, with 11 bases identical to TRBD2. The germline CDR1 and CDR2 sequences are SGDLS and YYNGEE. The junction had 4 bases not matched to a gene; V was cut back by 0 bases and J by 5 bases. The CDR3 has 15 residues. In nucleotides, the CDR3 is TGTGCCAGCAGCGTAGGGACTAGCGGGCCAGACGAGCAGTACTTC. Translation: CASSVGTSGPDEQYF.

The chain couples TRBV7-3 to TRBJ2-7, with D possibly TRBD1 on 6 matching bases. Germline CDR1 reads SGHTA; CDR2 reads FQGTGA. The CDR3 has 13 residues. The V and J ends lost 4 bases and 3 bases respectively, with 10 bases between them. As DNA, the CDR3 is TGTGCCAGCAGCTCAGGGGTAGGCTACGAGCAGTACTTC. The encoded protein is CASSSGVGYEQYF.

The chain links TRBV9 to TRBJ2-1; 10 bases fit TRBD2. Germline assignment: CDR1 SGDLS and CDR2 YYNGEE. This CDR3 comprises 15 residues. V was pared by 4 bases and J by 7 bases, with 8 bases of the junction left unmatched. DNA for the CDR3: TGTGCCAGCAGCCGGAGGGGACTAGCGCCGAATGAGCAGTTCTTC. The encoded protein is CASSRRGLAPNEQFF.

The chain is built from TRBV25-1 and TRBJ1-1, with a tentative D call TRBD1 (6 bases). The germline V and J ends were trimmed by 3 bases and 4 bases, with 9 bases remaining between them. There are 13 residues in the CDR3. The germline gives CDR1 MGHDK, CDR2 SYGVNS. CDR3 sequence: CASSDTGSTEAFF. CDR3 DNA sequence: TGTGCCAGCAGTGATACAGGGTCCACTGAAGCTTTCTTT. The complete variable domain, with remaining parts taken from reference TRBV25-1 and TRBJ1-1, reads EADIYQTPRYLVIGTGKKITLECSQTMGHDKMYWYQQDPGMELHLIHYSYGVNSTEKGDLSSESTVSRIRTEHFPLTLESARPSHTSQYLCASSDTGSTEAFFGQGTRLTVV.

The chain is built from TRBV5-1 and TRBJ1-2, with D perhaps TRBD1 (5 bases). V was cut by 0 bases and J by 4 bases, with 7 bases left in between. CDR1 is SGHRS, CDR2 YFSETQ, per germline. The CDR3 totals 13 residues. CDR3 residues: CASSLADSYGYTF. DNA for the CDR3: TGCGCCAGCAGCTTGGCCGACAGCTATGGCTACACCTTC.

CDR3 region: CASSLLGDNQPQHF. The CDR3 DNA sequence: TGTGCCAGCAGTTTGCTGGGCGACAATCAGCCCCAGCATTTT. This rearrangement joins TRBV28 to TRBJ1-5; no reliable D call. The germline V and J ends were trimmed by 3 bases and 3 bases, with 9 bases remaining between them. This CDR3 contains 14 residues. Germline V CDR1 and CDR2: MDHEN, SYDVKM.

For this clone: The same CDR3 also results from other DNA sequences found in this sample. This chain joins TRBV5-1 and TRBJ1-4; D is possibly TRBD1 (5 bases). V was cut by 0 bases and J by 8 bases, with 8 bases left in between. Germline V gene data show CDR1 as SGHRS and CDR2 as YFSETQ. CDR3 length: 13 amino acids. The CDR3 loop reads CASSLGQGEKLFF. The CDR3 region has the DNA TGCGCCAGCAGCTTGGGGCAGGGAGAAAAACTGTTTTTT.

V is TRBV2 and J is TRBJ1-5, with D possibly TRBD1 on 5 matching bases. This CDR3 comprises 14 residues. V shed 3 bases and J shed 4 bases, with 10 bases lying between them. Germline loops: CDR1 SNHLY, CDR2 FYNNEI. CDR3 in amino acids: CASSETAGNQPQHF. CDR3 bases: TGTGCCAGCAGTGAGACAGCGGGGAATCAGCCCCAGCATTTT. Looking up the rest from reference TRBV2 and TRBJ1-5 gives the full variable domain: EPEVTQTPSHQVTQMGQEVILRCVPISNHLYFYWYRQILGQKVEFLVSFYNNEISEKSEIFDDQFSVERPDGSNFTLKIRSTKLEDSAMYFCASSETAGNQPQHFGDGTRLSIL.